Listed below are T cell receptor beta chains from one sample, sequenced in a study of T cell repertoires in cytomegalovirus infection. Antigens for these TCRs are unknown. TCRdb reprocessed the reads via MiXCR and lists one record per CDR3 protein. The sample records 90,000 to 130,000 distinct CDR3 sequences, about 9.4% being singletons. The material sequenced was PBMCs, sequenced either directly or after in vitro stimulation (not recorded which). The receptor source for this set is a human donor in good health (CMV status not recorded). Some clones in this sample may be carry-over from other donors' samples. Both conserved end residues are part of each CDR3. A D gene is named only where the DNA matches it firmly. Only part of the rows carry a size: once, few, many, or a class if the clone is expanded.

size	V	J	D	CDR3	DNA
few	TRBV6-2/TRBV6-3	TRBJ1-2	NA	CASSYGPGYGYTF	TGTGCCAGCAGTTACGGGCCAGGATATGGCTACACCTTC
many	TRBV29-1	TRBJ1-1	NA	CSGWGGEGTEAFF	TGCAGCGGGTGGGGGGGCGAGGGCACTGAAGCTTTCTTT
many	TRBV20-1	TRBJ2-1	TRBD2	CSASPRTRSNEQFF	TGCAGTGCTAGCCCCAGGACTAGAAGCAATGAGCAGTTCTTC
NA	TRBV5-1	TRBJ2-1	NA	CASSLDFPREQFF	TGCGCCAGCAGCTTGGACTTCCCAAGAGAGCAGTTCTTC
few	TRBV12-3/TRBV12-4	TRBJ1-5	TRBD1	CASSLRQWGQNQPQHF	TGTGCCAGCAGTTTACGCCAATGGGGACAGAATCAGCCCCAGCATTTT
many	TRBV7-2	TRBJ2-2	TRBD1	CASSLGRGRFTGELFF	TGTGCCAGCAGCTTAGGCAGGGGGCGGTTCACCGGGGAGCTGTTTTTT
many	TRBV7-9	TRBJ1-1	TRBD1	CASNPGQGTEAFF	TGTGCCAGCAACCCGGGACAGGGGACTGAAGCTTTCTTT
many	TRBV7-2	TRBJ1-1	TRBD1	CASSLAFSGTGGMNTEAFF	TGTGCCAGCAGCTTAGCGTTCTCCGGGACAGGGGGAATGAACACTGAAGCTTTCTTT
few	TRBV7-2	TRBJ2-5	NA	CASSSRIRQETQYF	TGTGCCAGCAGCTCCAGGATTCGGCAAGAGACCCAGTACTTC
many	TRBV7-3	TRBJ2-3	NA	CASSLIGTVGDTQYF	TGTGCCAGCAGCTTAATAGGGACTGTCGGGGATACGCAGTATTTT
once	TRBV6-5	TRBJ2-3	NA	CASSYSWEGTDTQYF	TGTGCCAGCAGTTACTCGTGGGAGGGCACAGATACGCAGTATTTT
many	TRBV7-8	TRBJ1-3	TRBD1	CASSLESAGQGYGNTIYF	TGTGCCAGCAGCTTAGAATCCGCGGGACAGGGTTATGGAAACACCATATATTTT
many	TRBV28	TRBJ2-7	NA	CASSPLYFGQPYEQYF	TGTGCCAGCAGTCCCCTCTATTTCGGACAGCCCTACGAGCAGTACTTC
NA	TRBV7-2	TRBJ2-2	TRBD2	CASSTSSGSNTGELFF	TGTGCCAGCAGCACCTCTAGCGGCTCGAACACCGGGGAGCTGTTTTTT
many	TRBV12-3/TRBV12-4	TRBJ1-2	NA	CASSYTPTVGGYGYTF	TGTGCCAGCAGTTATACTCCGACCGTCGGAGGTTATGGCTACACCTTC
NA	TRBV7-2	TRBJ2-7	NA	CASRPRPDTPYEQYF	TGTGCCAGCAGGCCTCGCCCGGACACCCCCTACGAGCAGTACTTC
NA	TRBV19	TRBJ1-5	NA	CASSPIGNQPQHF	TGTGCCAGTAGTCCCATAGGCAATCAGCCCCAGCATTTT
NA	TRBV6-2/TRBV6-3	TRBJ2-3	NA	CASRDRSTDTQYF	TGTGCCAGCAGGGACAGAAGCACAGATACGCAGTATTTT
many	TRBV6-5	TRBJ1-5	NA	CASSNRANQPQHF	TGTGCCAGCAGTAACAGGGCCAATCAGCCCCAGCATTTT
few	TRBV6-1	TRBJ1-1	NA	CASSELTGKGTEAFF	TGTGCCAGCAGTGAACTCACAGGGAAGGGGACTGAAGCTTTCTTT
NA	TRBV20-1	TRBJ1-1	TRBD1	CSAHRGIAEAFF	TGCAGTGCTCACAGGGGTATCGCTGAAGCTTTCTTT
few	TRBV20-1	TRBJ1-5	TRBD1	CSARSFGQGNQPQHF	TGCAGTGCTAGATCCTTTGGACAGGGGAATCAGCCCCAGCATTTT
NA	TRBV4-2	TRBJ2-2	TRBD1	CASSQVGGFAGELFF	TGTGCCAGCAGCCAAGTAGGGGGCTTCGCCGGGGAGCTGTTTTTT
few	TRBV20-1	TRBJ1-1	NA	CSARGVRGDTEAFF	TGCAGTGCTAGAGGAGTCCGGGGGGACACTGAAGCTTTCTTT
many	TRBV28	TRBJ2-3	NA	CASSLANTQYF	TGTGCCAGCAGCCTAGCGAATACGCAGTATTTT
many	TRBV7-2	TRBJ1-3	NA	CASSPREGHTIYF	TGTGCCAGCAGCCCTCGGGAGGGACACACCATATATTTT
many	TRBV7-6	TRBJ1-1	NA	CASSIAQGFTEAFF	TGTGCCAGCAGCATCGCTCAGGGGTTCACTGAAGCTTTCTTT
many	TRBV19	TRBJ2-2	TRBD1	CASSIRSGGRRYTGELFF	TGTGCCAGTAGTATTCGGTCAGGGGGAAGACGGTACACCGGGGAGCTGTTTTTT
once	TRBV28	TRBJ2-7	TRBD1	CASSTTGTGTYEQYF	TGTGCCAGCAGCACAACCGGGACAGGGACCTACGAGCAGTACTTC
NA	TRBV7-2	TRBJ2-1	TRBD2	CASSPPGLAGDWQFF	TGTGCCAGCAGTCCGCCGGGACTAGCGGGTGATTGGCAGTTCTTC
many	TRBV6-5	TRBJ2-2	NA	CASSSGPNTGELFF	TGTGCCAGTAGTAGCGGTCCGAACACCGGGGAGCTGTTTTTT
NA	TRBV4-3	TRBJ2-7	NA	CASSQGQGFYEQYF	TGCGCCAGCAGCCAAGGGCAGGGGTTTTACGAGCAGTACTTC
few	TRBV10-3	TRBJ2-5	NA	CAIRTYLEETQYF	TGTGCCATCAGGACATACTTAGAAGAGACCCAGTACTTC
many	TRBV7-6	TRBJ2-5	NA	CASSLLVVETQYF	TGTGCCAGCAGCTTATTAGTTGTGGAGACCCAGTACTTC
few	TRBV28	TRBJ1-2	TRBD1	CASSFLDRKNYGYTF	TGTGCCAGCAGTTTTCTGGACAGGAAGAATTATGGCTACACCTTC